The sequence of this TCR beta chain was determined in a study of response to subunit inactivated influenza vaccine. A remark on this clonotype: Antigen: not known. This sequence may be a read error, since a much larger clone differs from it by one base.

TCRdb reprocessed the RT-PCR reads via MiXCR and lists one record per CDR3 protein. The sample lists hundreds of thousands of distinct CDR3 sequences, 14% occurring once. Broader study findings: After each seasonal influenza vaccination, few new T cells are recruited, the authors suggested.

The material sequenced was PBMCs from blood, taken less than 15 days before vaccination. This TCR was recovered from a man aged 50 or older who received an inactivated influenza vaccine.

The CDR3 loop reads CASQTSGLSSYEKYF. For the CDR3, the DNA is TGTGCCAGCCAGACTAGCGGGCTTAGCTCCTACGAGAAGTACTTC. This rearrangement joins TRBV28 to TRBJ2-7; TRBD2 matches 10 bases. The CDR3 is made up of 15 amino acids. Germline V gene lookup returns CDR1 MDHEN and CDR2 SYDVKM.